Described below is a single TCR beta chain sequence and its context. Repertoires were generated with immunoSEQ multiplex PCR, while TCRdb's copy carries only in-frame clones and drops some. In the table there are approximately 3,000 clones, 88% of which are singletons. Germline V gene lookup returns CDR1 SGHTA and CDR2 FQGNSA. Trimming removed 4 bases from V and 5 bases from J, with 15 bases in between. This CDR3 contains 14 residues. This entry belongs to a study of immune evolution from preneoplasia to lung adenocarcinoma. The sample comprised FFPE invasive lung adenocarcinoma tissue. The gene calls are TRBV7-2 and TRBJ2-7; unclear D gene. This clonotype was obtained from a person aged 65 to 79 with invasive lung adenocarcinoma. CDR3 in amino acids: CASSSLPTLNEQYF. The DNA of the CDR3 is TGTGCCAGCAGCTCCCTACCGACATTGAACGAGCAGTACTTC.